This T cell receptor beta chain emerged from a study of vaccination and CD4 T cells after COVID-19. Study-wide points: Clonotypes reactive to SARS-CoV-2 had a median that went up from 21 to 38, but not significantly.

Indicated treatment: approximately nine-day PBMC culture with coronavirus spike peptide pools or control peptides (ViraFEST assay). Cultured CD4+ T cells had their DNA profiled by the Oncomine TCR Beta short-read assay. MiXCR, applied by TCRdb to the PCR reads, yields one record per CDR3 protein. Among some 22,000 distinct CDR3 sequences listed, 45% to 65% were seen once. Notes on this clonotype: Its specificity is unknown.

This CDR3 spans 13 amino acids. Germline CDR1 LNHDA, CDR2 SQIVND (reference sequence). The V end lost 1 base, the J end lost 0 bases, and 2 bases lay between the germline ends. The sample taken for sequencing was CD4+ T cells from blood, cultured in vitro. This TCR came from a human donor who had recovered from COVID-19. The chain couples TRBV19 to TRBJ2-3; no firm D call. DNA of the CDR3: TGTGCCAGTAGTATAGCTAGCACAGATACGCAGTATTTT. The encoded protein is CASSIASTDTQYF.